Sequencing of this TCR beta chain was carried out in a study of tumor-infiltrating lymphocytes in localized non-small cell lung cancer. Study outcomes and limitations: Different pieces of the same tissue were used for each assay.

The CDR3 is made up of 14 amino acids. V lost 2 bases, J lost 5 bases, and 2 bases stayed unmatched. CDR1 is LGHNA, CDR2 YNFKEQ, per germline. Clones were sequenced by immunoSEQ multiplex PCR, and TCRdb holds only the in-frame ones, with some missing. The data contain more than 8,500 clones, 81% of them singletons. Comments on this clone: The antigen remains undetermined.

The gene calls are TRBV4-2 and TRBJ2-2, with TRBD2 matching 7 bases. This TCR came from a human donor with non-small cell lung cancer. The sample was uninvolved lung tissue not adjacent to the tumor. The CDR3, as DNA: TGTGCCAGCAGCCAACTTAGCGGGACCGGGGAGCTGTTTTTT. Its translation is CASSQLSGTGELFF.